This T cell receptor (beta chain) comes out of a study of blood T cell repertoires in COVID-19. Study details: The United States, Italy and Spain were the sources of the acute and convalescent COVID-19 samples. T cells, B-cell-depleted T cells, or PBMCs provided the cDNA or gDNA that served as material.

This CDR3 is 15 amino acids long. The germline gives CDR1 MDHEN, CDR2 SYDVKM. V trimming: 3 bases; J trimming: 7 bases; junction bases outside the gene matches: 5. In the source study's methods: Amplification from reference gene primers served as the basis for estimated nucleated cell counts. TCRdb's table, derived via immunoSEQ multiplex PCR, lists solely in-frame clones and lacks some. The V and J calls and the clone size are those of that table, but D and trimming were determined from the DNA. The data hold 60,000 to 75,000 clones, with around 87% observed a single time. The material sequenced was peripheral blood. The chain couples TRBV28 to TRBJ1-6; 8 positions agree with TRBD1. This TCR was sampled from a man aged 45-60 years with active COVID-19. The CDR3 DNA is TGTGCCAGCAGTTTGGTGACAGGGGAAAATTCACCCCTCCACTTT. It specifies CASSLVTGENSPLHF.